These T cell receptor beta chains were read from a single sample in a study of T cell responses to AZD1222 COVID-19 vaccine. The method was immunoSEQ multiplex PCR; TCRdb's version includes in-frame clones alone and lacks a portion of them. This table holds around 130,000 clones, less than 95% found once. The sequencing used peripheral blood, collected 28 days after the second dose of the MenACWY control vaccine. The receptor source for this set is an adult who received the MenACWY meningococcal vaccine as a control. CDR3s include the opening cysteine and the closing phenylalanine or tryptophan. D genes are given only for firm matches. Clone size, where shown, is once, few, many, or a class for clones that have expanded.

d_call	cdr3_length	j_call	v_call	clone_size	cdr3_nt	cdr3_aa
TRBD2	12	TRBJ2-1	TRBV28	-	TGTGCCAGCGAAACGGGGGGAAGTGAGCAGTTCTTC	CASETGGSEQFF
-	14	TRBJ1-1	TRBV3-1/TRBV3-2	-	TGTGCCAGCAGCCAAGTCCTTGGGGGTACTGAAGCTTTCTTT	CASSQVLGGTEAFF
-	12	TRBJ2-1	TRBV21-1	-	TGTGCCAAAGGCAACATTTACAATGAGCAGTTCTTC	CAKGNIYNEQFF
TRBD1	15	TRBJ1-5	TRBV28	-	TGTGCCAGCAGTTGGCGGACAGGGGGAATTCAGCCCCAGCATTTT	CASSWRTGGIQPQHF
-	16	TRBJ2-3	TRBV10-1	-	TGCGCCAGCAGTGAGTCGGGGTTACATGTCACAGATACGCAGTATTTT	CASSESGLHVTDTQYF
TRBD1	15	TRBJ1-6	TRBV6-5	-	TGTGCCAGCACCCGGGACAGGGCACCGAATTCACCCCTCCACTTT	CASTRDRAPNSPLHF
-	15	TRBJ1-5	TRBV3-1/TRBV3-2	-	TGTGCCAGCAGCCAAGATCTAGGGGCTCATCAGCCCCAGCATTTT	CASSQDLGAHQPQHF
TRBD2	15	TRBJ2-5	TRBV4-3	-	TGCGCCAGCAGCCAAGTCCAAGCGGGACAAGAGACCCAGTACTTC	CASSQVQAGQETQYF
-	12	TRBJ1-3	TRBV10-3	-	TGTGCCATCAGCCGAAGGGAGGACACCATATATTTT	CAISRREDTIYF
-	13	TRBJ2-7	TRBV15	-	TGTGCCACCAGCAGAGACAGGAACTACGAGCAGTACTTC	CATSRDRNYEQYF
-	14	TRBJ2-5	TRBV6-6	-	TGTGCCAGCAGTTACCTCCCCGCGCCGGAGACCCAGTACTTC	CASSYLPAPETQYF
-	14	TRBJ2-7	TRBV19	few	TGTGCCAGTAGTAACCCCTCCCGCTCCTACGAGCAGTACTTC	CASSNPSRSYEQYF
-	14	TRBJ2-2	TRBV6-5	few	TGTGCCAGCAAAAAACAGGTTAACACCGGGGAGCTGTTTTTT	CASKKQVNTGELFF
-	11	TRBJ2-3	TRBV20-1	-	TGCAGTGCAGCCGCTGGGGATACGCAGTATTTT	CSAAAGDTQYF
TRBD2	15	TRBJ2-7	TRBV10-1	-	TGCGCCAGCAGTGAGACAGTAGCGGGCTCCTACGAGCAGTACTTC	CASSETVAGSYEQYF
TRBD1	15	TRBJ2-7	TRBV28	-	TGTGCCAGCAGACCTGCCGGGACAGGCGGCTACGAGCAGTACTTC	CASRPAGTGGYEQYF
TRBD2	21	TRBJ2-1	TRBV27	-	TGTGCCAGCAGTTTATCGGCAGCCGGGACTAGCGGGAGGTCTTCCTACAATGAGCAGTTCTTC	CASSLSAAGTSGRSSYNEQFF
-	16	TRBJ2-3	TRBV4-2	-	TGTGCCAGCAGAGTGGGCTTGGGGGAGAACACAGATACGCAGTATTTT	CASRVGLGENTDTQYF
-	14	TRBJ2-5	TRBV18	-	TGTGCCAGCTCACCTGCCGGCCGCATGGAGACCCAGTACTTC	CASSPAGRMETQYF
TRBD2	18	TRBJ2-5	TRBV2	-	TGTGCCAGCAGTTTTCCCATACTAGCGGGGGGGCCTCGGGAGACCCAGTACTTC	CASSFPILAGGPRETQYF
TRBD2	17	TRBJ2-1	TRBV9	-	TGTGCCATACCGGGACTAGCGGGGGGAAACTCCTACAATGAGCAGTTCTTC	CAIPGLAGGNSYNEQFF
TRBD2	15	TRBJ2-7	TRBV3-1/TRBV3-2	-	TGTGCCAGCAGCCAAGCAGCGGGAGTATCCTACGAGCAGTACTTC	CASSQAAGVSYEQYF
TRBD2	18	TRBJ2-7	TRBV11-2	-	TGTGCCAGCAGCTTAGCTCAGGGACTAGCGGGAGGCTCCTACGAGCAGTACTTC	CASSLAQGLAGGSYEQYF
TRBD2	13	TRBJ2-1	TRBV19	-	TGTGCCAGTAGCGGGAGGGCCTACAATGAGCAGTTCTTC	CASSGRAYNEQFF